This T cell receptor beta chain appears in the sequencing data of a study of OX40 agonist ivuxolimab in advanced cancers. Findings and limits, study-wide: CD4+ and CD8+ blood T cells expanded clonally by week 6 at 0.1 to 3.0 mg/kg. Among the lowest peripheral clonal expansion occurred in 0.1-3.0 mg/kg partial responders.

As regards this clone: Its antigen is as yet unknown.

The repertoire was sequenced with immunoSEQ multiplex PCR; TCRdb's copy has only in-frame clones and lacks some. The sample includes approximately 100,000 clones, just over 90% of them seen just once. CDR3 length: 13 amino acids. The V and J ends lost 4 bases and 0 bases respectively, with 6 bases between them. The V gene's germline CDR1 is LGHNA and CDR2 YSLEER. The clonotype comes from an adult with an advanced solid tumor such as melanoma, head and neck, liver or kidney cancer. This specimen consisted of CD4+ or CD8+ T cells sorted from blood, obtained in a trial of the OX40 agonist ivuxolimab. The chain links TRBV4-3 to TRBJ1-1, with unresolved D. This CDR3 reads CASSRDLNTEAFF. The CDR3 DNA reads TGCGCCAGCAGCCGCGACCTGAACACTGAAGCTTTCTTT.